These 18 T cell receptor beta chains share one sample of origin, sequenced in a study of vaccination and CD4 T cells after COVID-19. These receptors have no known antigen. The Oncomine TCR Beta short-read assay was applied to DNA of cultured CD4+ T cells. DNA came from CD4+ T cells after culture. A single record per CDR3 protein comes from TCRdb applying MiXCR to the PCR reads. Among about 11,000 distinct CDR3 sequences, around 32% were seen once, and the ten largest hold 11% to 15%. Regarding treatment: roughly 11-day PBMC culture with coronavirus spike peptide pools or control peptides (ViraFEST assay). The unexposed donor provided CD4+ T cells, which were taken before the COVID-19 pandemic (2011-2018). The sequenced sample was CD4+ T cells from blood, cultured in vitro. These receptors were obtained from a human donor in good health.

This clonotype was seen a few times. The CDR3 DNA sequence: TGTGCCAGCAGCTTAACGGGGGCGAACACTGAAGCTTTCTTT. Protein product: CASSLTGANTEAFF. The chain uses TRBV7-3 and TRBJ1-1; perhaps TRBD1 as D (6 bases). The CDR3 runs to 14 residues. V lost 0 bases and J 1 base, leaving 6 bases between the germline ends. Germline lookup yields CDR1 SGHTA and CDR2 FQGTGA.

The chain uses TRBV6-5 and TRBJ2-1; D may be TRBD1 (5 bases). This CDR3 has 15 residues. Germline CDR1 is MNHEY and CDR2 is SVGAGI. Trimming pared 2 bases from V and 4 bases from J, leaving 12 bases between. The CDR3 reads CASSYRQGLYNEQFF. CDR3 DNA sequence: TGTGCCAGCAGTTACCGGCAGGGATTATACAATGAGCAGTTCTTC.

J is TRBJ2-7 and V is TRBV4-1; D remains ambiguous. The germline V gene encodes CDR1 MGHRA and CDR2 YSYEKL. The germline V and J ends were trimmed by 4 bases and 6 bases, with 16 bases remaining between them. The CDR3 length is 14 residues. The CDR3 protein is CASSPGRVSGEQYF. CDR3 nucleotide sequence: TGCGCCAGCAGCCCTGGACGGGTTTCGGGCGAGCAGTACTTC.

The genes are TRBV12-3 or TRBV12-4 and TRBJ2-1; no definite D call. Trimming left V 5 bases short and J 8 bases short, with 22 bases between. There are 16 residues in the CDR3. This chain's CDR3 is CASSKDAPPAIDEQFF. Here the CDR3 DNA reads TGTGCCAGCAGTAAGGACGCACCTCCCGCAATCGATGAGCAGTTCTTC.

This sequence joins TRBV6-2 or TRBV6-3 and TRBJ2-5, with D perhaps TRBD1 (6 bases). Germline V lookup: CDR1 MNHEY, CDR2 SVGEGT. This CDR3 is 15 amino acids long. Trimming removed 6 bases at V and 9 bases at J, with 23 bases between. CDR3 nucleotides: TGTGCCAGCAGCATCAGGCCGACAGGCCAGGATCCCCAGTACTTC. It codes for CASSIRPTGQDPQYF.

This clonotype was counted once. It may be a read error: a sequence one base away is much more abundant. The rearrangement joins TRBV28 to TRBJ1-5; D might be TRBD1 (5 bases). This CDR3 has 17 residues. From germline, CDR1 is MDHEN and CDR2 SYDVKM. For the CDR3, the DNA is TGTGCCAGCGGTTTTCCCCCGGGGAGGGGAAGCAATCAGCCCCAGCATTTT. Translating gives CASGFPPGRGSNQPQHF.

In its sample, this clonotype was seen a few times. The rearrangement links TRBV20-1 to TRBJ1-6; perhaps TRBD1 as D (6 bases). This CDR3 is 13 amino acids long. Trimming left V 4 bases short and J 7 bases short, with 11 bases between. CDR1 is DFQATT, CDR2 SNEGSKA, per germline (reference sequence). Here the CDR3 reads CSATTGGNSPLHF. In DNA form, the CDR3 reads TGCAGTGCTACGACAGGTGGCAATTCACCCCTCCACTTT.

The CDR3 reads CASGLGSGLETQYF. CDR3 coding DNA: TGTGCTAGTGGTTTGGGATCAGGGTTAGAGACCCAGTACTTC. The chain employs TRBV12-5 and TRBJ2-5; possible D gene TRBD1, 5 bases. This CDR3 has 14 amino acids. Germline V gene lookup returns CDR1 LGHNT and CDR2 FRNRAP. Between the trimmed V and J ends, which lost 1 base and 4 bases, there was a span of 10 bases.

The chain couples TRBV28 to TRBJ1-3; 8 positions agree with TRBD1. V lost 4 bases and J lost 0; bases outside the gene matches: 2. CDR1 and CDR2 from the germline V gene are MDHEN and SYDVKM. This CDR3 is 15 amino acids long. This CDR3 is CASSSTGGSGNTIYF. DNA of the CDR3: TGTGCCAGCAGTTCCACAGGGGGCTCTGGAAACACCATATATTTT.

This clonotype showed up just a few times. The J gene is TRBJ1-1, the V gene TRBV6-4, with D tentatively TRBD1 (5 bases). Germline loops: CDR1 MRHNA, CDR2 SNTAGT. V was trimmed by 7 bases and J by 1 base, leaving 10 bases between them. The CDR3 loop spans 13 amino acids. DNA of the CDR3: TGTGCCAGCATGGGGACGGAGAACACTGAAGCTTTCTTT. This sequence encodes CASMGTENTEAFF.

The chain employs TRBV28 and TRBJ1-6; no definite D call. Trimming left V 3 bases short and J 0 bases short, with 0 bases between. Germline values: CDR1 MDHEN, CDR2 SYDVKM. The CDR3 sequence is 13 residues long. The CDR3 protein is CASSFSYNSPLHF. CDR3 in DNA: TGTGCCAGCAGTTTCTCCTATAATTCACCCCTCCACTTT.

The chain employs TRBV28 and TRBJ1-2; 7 nucleotides align to TRBD1. After removal of 3 bases from V and 8 bases from J, the junction contained 15 bases not matched to a gene. The CDR3 extends over 16 amino acids. Germline V gene sequence: CDR1 MDHEN, CDR2 SYDVKM. Here the CDR3 reads CASSFLGKNRGLGYTF. The CDR3 DNA follows: TGTGCCAGCAGTTTTCTCGGGAAGAACAGGGGTTTGGGCTACACCTTC.

The rearrangement links TRBV10-3 to TRBJ1-1; D may be TRBD1 (5 bases). Between the trimmed V and J ends, which lost 4 bases and 5 bases, there was a span of 17 bases. Germline V gene data show CDR1 as ENHRY and CDR2 as SYGVKD. The CDR3 is made up of 15 amino acids. This CDR3 is CAISVGRDGRTEAFF. CDR3 sequence (DNA): TGTGCCATCAGTGTAGGCAGGGACGGAAGGACTGAAGCTTTCTTT.

The chain couples TRBV30 to TRBJ2-7, with TRBD1 identical over 8 bases. The J segment lost 6 bases and the V segment lost 3 bases, leaving 4 bases of the junction unmatched. This CDR3 is built from 12 residues. CDR1 and CDR2 from the germline V gene are GTSNPN and SVGIG (reference sequence). The CDR3 sequence is CAWSQTGGEQYF. DNA for the CDR3: TGTGCCTGGAGCCAAACAGGGGGCGAGCAGTACTTC.

The chain joins TRBV7-2 to TRBJ2-1; no clear D gene. The CDR3 length is 14 residues. The germline V gene has CDR1 SGHTA and CDR2 FQGNSA. Trimming stripped 5 bases from V and 9 bases from J, with 17 bases between. This chain's CDR3 is CASSPQVRAGEQFF. The CDR3 DNA follows: TGTGCCAGCAGCCCCCAGGTAAGGGCCGGTGAGCAGTTCTTC.

The chain links TRBV19 to TRBJ2-7; 9 nucleotides align to TRBD1. The CDR3 spans 15 residues. V gave up 5 bases and J gave up 4 bases; unmatched junction bases: 9. The germline CDR1 and CDR2 sequences are LNHDA and SQIVND (reference sequence). The CDR3 region is CASSPRWGTGYEQYF. In nucleotides, the CDR3 is TGTGCCAGTAGTCCTCGGTGGGGGACAGGGTACGAGCAGTACTTC.

This chain links TRBV2 with TRBJ2-2; D tentatively fits TRBD1 or TRBD2 (5 bases each). V was clipped by 9 bases and J by 4 bases, with 12 bases between them. This CDR3 is built from 13 residues. Germline CDR1 SNHLY, CDR2 FYNNEI. CDR3 nucleotide sequence: TGTGCCAGTCGGGACCTTCCCACCGGGGAGCTGTTTTTT. The encoded protein is CASRDLPTGELFF. The full variable domain, in which reference TRBV2 and TRBJ2-2 provide the parts outside the CDR3, is EPEVTQTPSHQVTQMGQEVILRCVPISNHLYFYWYRQILGQKVEFLVSFYNNEISEKSEIFDDQFSVERPDGSNFTLKIRSTKLEDSAMYFCASRDLPTGELFFGEGSRLTVL.

The chain uses TRBV30 and TRBJ1-2; unclear D gene. Trimming took off 4 bases at V and 6 bases at J, with 12 bases between the two ends. This CDR3 is 12 amino acids long. Germline V lookup: CDR1 GTSNPN, CDR2 SVGIG (reference sequence). The CDR3 sequence: CAWTDRTNGYTF. In DNA, the CDR3 is TGTGCCTGGACTGATAGGACTAATGGCTACACCTTC.